Below, 27 T cell receptor beta chains from the same sample are listed, as sequenced in a study of blood T cell repertoires in COVID-19. Sequencing used immunoSEQ multiplex PCR; TCRdb keeps in-frame clones, though not all of them. The sample lists about 76,000 clones; 70% to 75% were seen once. Sequenced material: peripheral blood. These receptors were collected from a man between 65 and 80 years old with acute or convalescent COVID-19.

The genes are TRBV27 and TRBJ1-2, with D possibly being TRBD1 (6 bases). The V and J ends lost 4 bases and 8 bases respectively, with 23 bases between them. CDR1 MNHEY and CDR2 SMNVEV come from the germline V gene (reference sequence). The length of the CDR3 is 16 residues. CDR3 loop: CASSSGFGLGGIGYTF. As DNA, the CDR3 is TGTGCCAGCAGTTCAGGGTTCGGATTAGGGGGAATCGGCTACACCTTC.

The chain combines TRBV24-1 with TRBJ2-1, with 10 bases identical to TRBD1. Trimming cost V 6 bases and J 5 bases; bases outside gene matches: 9. The CDR3 loop spans 16 amino acids. CDR1 is KGHDR, CDR2 SFDVKD, per germline. The CDR3 sequence is CATSNPGQGMNNEQFF. In DNA, the CDR3 is TGTGCCACCAGTAACCCGGGACAGGGGATGAACAATGAGCAGTTCTTC.

This clone was seen a handful of times. The CDR3 reads CASSPKIPEETQYF. The CDR3 DNA sequence: TGTGCCAGCAGCCCTAAGATACCCGAAGAGACCCAGTACTTC. This rearrangement joins TRBV7-9 to TRBJ2-5; no definite D call. Germline values: CDR1 SEHNR, CDR2 FQNEAQ (reference sequence). V dropped 5 bases and J dropped 3 bases, with 13 bases sitting between them. CDR3 length: 14 amino acids.

The chain combines TRBV28 with TRBJ1-6, with D possibly matching TRBD1 (5 bases). The germline V gene encodes CDR1 MDHEN and CDR2 SYDVKM. The CDR3 totals 15 residues. The ends were cut back, 6 bases at V and 5 bases at J, with 14 bases in the middle. CDR3 bases: TGTGCCAGCAGGACCTCGGAGGGGAATAATTCACCCCTCCACTTT. Its translation is CASRTSEGNNSPLHF.

The genes are TRBV12-3 or TRBV12-4 and TRBJ1-5; D ambiguous. V was pared by 5 bases and J by 7 bases, with 12 bases between. The CDR3 covers 13 residues. This CDR3 reads CASSADFTQPQHF. DNA for the CDR3: TGTGCCAGCAGTGCAGACTTTACCCAGCCCCAGCATTTT.

The genes are TRBV3-1 (or the pseudogene TRBV3-2) and TRBJ2-1; D is perhaps TRBD1 (5 bases). Germline assignment: CDR1 LGHDT and CDR2 YNNKEL (reference sequence). The ends were cut back, 5 bases at V and 0 bases at J, with 14 bases in the middle. CDR3 length: 16 residues. This chain's CDR3 is CASSLGAPSSYNEQFF. In DNA, the CDR3 is TGTGCCAGCAGCTTAGGGGCTCCGAGCTCCTACAATGAGCAGTTCTTC.

J is TRBJ2-7 and V is TRBV28; tentative D call: TRBD1 (6 bases). V was cut by 1 base and J by 3 bases, with 10 bases left in between. CDR3 size: 14 residues. From germline, CDR1 is MDHEN and CDR2 SYDVKM. The CDR3 spells CASSLLGQVYEQYF. The CDR3, as DNA: TGTGCCAGCAGTTTATTGGGACAAGTCTACGAGCAGTACTTC.

This clone came up a few times. This chain uses TRBV28 with TRBJ2-4; 9 nucleotides agree with TRBD1. CDR1 MDHEN and CDR2 SYDVKM come from the germline V gene. The CDR3 contains 21 residues. Trimming at V came to 3 bases and at J to 1 base, leaving 19 bases not matched to a gene. CDR3 sequence (DNA): TGTGCCAGCAGTTTCTCACCGGGACAGGGTGGGGAGAAGATGGCCAAAAACATTCAGTACTTC. As protein: CASSFSPGQGGEKMAKNIQYF.

This sequence joins TRBV1 and TRBJ2-3; TRBD2 is taken as the D call from the table, unchecked against the DNA. TRBV1 constitutes a pseudogene. The CDR3 totals 15 residues. The CDR3 nucleotides read TGCACCAGCAGCTCCCGGGAGGGGGGCACAGATACGCAGTATTTT. Translated, it gives CTSSSREGGTDTQYF.

The chain carries TRBV19 and TRBJ2-1; TRBD2 aligns across 7 bases. The germline gives CDR1 LNHDA, CDR2 SQIVND (reference sequence). The V gene end was trimmed by 2 bases and the J gene end by 3 bases; junction bases not matched to a gene: 10. The CDR3 consists of 17 residues. The CDR3 is CASSINGAGRSYNEQFF. The CDR3 nucleotides are TGTGCCAGTAGTATAAACGGAGCGGGAAGGAGCTACAATGAGCAGTTCTTC.

The rearrangement uses TRBV24-1 and TRBJ2-3, with 7 bases matching TRBD1. This CDR3 comprises 17 residues. V dropped 0 bases and J dropped 1; count of bases not matched to a gene: 6. Germline V CDR1 and CDR2: KGHDR, SFDVKD. CDR3 region: CATSDLRGRGGTDTQYF. The CDR3, as DNA: TGTGCCACCAGTGATTTGAGGGGGCGAGGGGGCACAGATACGCAGTATTTT.

The V gene is TRBV19, the J gene TRBJ2-1, with TRBD2 matching over 7 bases. CDR1 is LNHDA and CDR2 is SQIVND in the germline V gene (reference sequence). With 3 bases clipped from V and 16 bases from J, the junction kept 9 bases outside the gene matches. This CDR3 has 12 residues. For the CDR3, the DNA is TGTGCCAGTAGTATGGGAGGACTAGAGGTCTTCTTC. Its translation is CASSMGGLEVFF.

The chain recombines TRBV19 with TRBJ1-2; TRBD1 aligns across 8 bases. This CDR3 comprises 15 residues. The ends lost 6 bases at V and 4 bases at J; junction bases unmatched: 10. Germline CDR1 and CDR2: LNHDA and SQIVND (reference sequence). CDR3 loop: CASRAGTGTFYGYTF. CDR3 in DNA: TGTGCCAGTAGGGCCGGGACAGGTACTTTCTATGGCTACACCTTC. The whole variable domain, remainder taken from reference TRBV19 and TRBJ1-2, is DGGITQSPKYLFRKEGQNVTLSCEQNLNHDAMYWYRQDPGQGLRLIYYSQIVNDFQKGDIAEGYSVSREKKESFPLTVTSAQKNPTAFYLCASRAGTGTFYGYTFGSGTRLTVV.

The V and J genes are TRBV6-5 and TRBJ1-1; tentative D call: TRBD1 (6 bases). Trimming shortened V by 2 bases and J by 8 bases, and 15 bases separated the two germline ends. Germline CDR1 reads MNHEY; CDR2 reads SVGAGI. This CDR3 contains 14 residues. The DNA for the CDR3 is TGTGCCAGCAGTTACAGACAGGAGAGGTGGGAAGCTTTCTTT. Its protein product is CASSYRQERWEAFF.

The V and J genes are TRBV18 and TRBJ1-6, with unresolved D. This CDR3 spans 16 amino acids. Germline CDR1 is KGHSH and CDR2 is LQKENI. V lost 6 bases and J 10 bases, leaving 22 bases between the germline ends. CDR3 protein: CASSGLGMSSGSPLHF. The CDR3 nucleotides read TGTGCCAGCTCCGGCCTCGGAATGAGTTCAGGATCACCCCTCCACTTT.

The count of this clone is one. The rearrangement links TRBV2 to TRBJ2-4; no clear D gene. Trimming left V 6 bases short and J 8 bases short, with 11 bases between. CDR3 length equals 12 residues. The germline V gene has CDR1 SNHLY and CDR2 FYNNEI. The chain's CDR3 is CASRETLDIQYF. The CDR3 bases are TGTGCCAGCAGGGAGACCTTGGACATTCAGTACTTC.

The J gene is TRBJ2-3, the V gene TRBV15; 7 bases line up with TRBD1. V shed 0 bases and J 5 bases; nucleotides not matched to a gene: 11. There are 17 residues in the CDR3. The germline CDR1 and CDR2 sequences are LNHNV and YYDKDF (reference sequence). The CDR3 spells CATSRDVDRVAGDTQYF. In DNA, the CDR3 is TGTGCCACCAGCAGAGATGTCGACAGGGTCGCTGGAGATACGCAGTATTTT.

The chain joins TRBV7-2 to TRBJ2-1; tentative D call: TRBD2 (6 bases). V dropped 0 bases and J dropped 4 bases, with 10 bases sitting between them. Germline V lookup: CDR1 SGHTA, CDR2 FQGNSA. The CDR3 contains 15 residues. This CDR3 is CASSLAVAAYNEQFF. The DNA for the CDR3 is TGTGCCAGCAGCTTAGCGGTAGCGGCATACAATGAGCAGTTCTTC.

The CDR3 DNA reads as TGTGCCAGCAGTCCAGGGTTTACTAATGAAAAACTGTTTTTT. This codes for CASSPGFTNEKLFF. The chain couples TRBV27 to TRBJ1-4, with D maybe TRBD1 (5 bases). CDR1 and CDR2 from the germline V gene are MNHEY and SMNVEV (reference sequence). Deletions cut 5 bases from V and 2 bases from J, with 9 bases between. The CDR3 totals 14 residues. Looking up the rest from reference TRBV27 and TRBJ1-4 gives the full variable domain: EAQVTQNPRYLITVTGKKLTVTCSQNMNHEYMSWYRQDPGLGLRQIYYSMNVEVTDKGDVPEGYKVSRKEKRNFPLILESPSPNQTSLYFCASSPGFTNEKLFFGSGTQLSVL.

This chain joins TRBV2 and TRBJ2-7; D remains unclear. CDR1 is SNHLY and CDR2 is FYNNEI in the germline V gene. V was cut by 4 bases and J by 1 base, with 8 bases left in between. CDR3 length: 13 residues. CDR3 DNA sequence: TGTGCCAGCAGTGGGCAAATGTCCTACGAGCAGTACTTC. It translates to CASSGQMSYEQYF.

In regard to this clone: A junction boundary mismatches the germline segment, possibly from a read error. The gene calls are TRBV7-7 and TRBJ2-5, with 11 bases fitting TRBD1. Germline V gene sequence: CDR1 SSHAT, CDR2 FNYEAQ (reference sequence). The CDR3 is made up of 15 amino acids. CDR3 nucleotide sequence: TGTGCTAGCAGCACGGGACAGGGGGTTAGGGAGACCCAGTACTTC. This codes for CASSTGQGVRETQYF.

In its sample, this clone was seen a few times. V is TRBV9 and J is TRBJ1-1; a possible D gene is TRBD1 (6 bases). V lost 1 base and J lost 6, with 13 bases in between. CDR3 length: 14 residues. Germline V CDR1 and CDR2: SGDLS, YYNGEE. The CDR3 DNA reads TGTGCCAGCAGCGTAAGACAGGTAGGGTCTGAAGCTTTCTTT. This translates into CASSVRQVGSEAFF.

The V gene is TRBV7-9, the J gene TRBJ2-3; D is perhaps TRBD2 (5 bases). The CDR3 has 19 residues. Trimming removed 7 bases at V and 2 bases at J, with 28 bases between. Per germline, CDR1 SEHNR and CDR2 FQNEAQ (reference sequence). CDR3 DNA sequence: TGTGCCAGCACCCCTTCACCACGGGAAGTTGGGTCCCCCACAGATACGCAGTATTTT. Translation gives CASTPSPREVGSPTDTQYF.

This chain links TRBV2 with TRBJ1-2; possible D gene TRBD1, 6 bases. V lost 7 bases and J 2 bases, leaving 17 bases between the germline ends. This CDR3 spans 15 amino acids. Germline CDR1 reads SNHLY; CDR2 reads FYNNEI. CDR3 region: CASTRRWGQNYGYTF. CDR3 sequence (DNA): TGTGCCAGCACCCGGAGGTGGGGACAAAACTATGGCTACACCTTC. The full variable domain, in which reference TRBV2 and TRBJ1-2 provide the parts outside the CDR3, is EPEVTQTPSHQVTQMGQEVILRCVPISNHLYFYWYRQILGQKVEFLVSFYNNEISEKSEIFDDQFSVERPDGSNFTLKIRSTKLEDSAMYFCASTRRWGQNYGYTFGSGTRLTVV.

This clone has a single count. The chain carries TRBV9 and TRBJ2-7; no definite D call. CDR3 size: 14 residues. Between the trimmed V and J ends, which lost 0 bases and 0 bases, there was a span of 7 bases. CDR1 is SGDLS and CDR2 is YYNGEE in the germline V gene. The CDR3 DNA reads as TGTGCCAGCAGCGTAGGGGCAGGCTCCTACGAGCAGTACTTC. Translation gives CASSVGAGSYEQYF.

This chain links TRBV11-3 with TRBJ1-5; D not resolved. Trimming left V 1 base short and J 4 bases short, with 8 bases between. The CDR3 spans 14 residues. Germline V gene lookup returns CDR1 SGHNT and CDR2 YENEEA. The CDR3 region has the DNA TGTGCCAGCAGCTTAGTGGGCAGAAATCAGCCCCAGCATTTT. Translation: CASSLVGRNQPQHF.

The table lists this clone with a count of one. The chain has TRBV28 and TRBJ1-2; 11 nucleotides line up with TRBD1. This CDR3 has 13 residues. From germline, CDR1 is MDHEN and CDR2 SYDVKM. The trim removed 7 bases at V and 7 bases at J, leaving 5 bases unmatched. The CDR3 reads CASTVDRGLGYTF. CDR3 nucleotides: TGTGCCAGCACCGTGGACAGGGGGCTTGGCTACACCTTC.